These T cell receptor beta chains were read from a single sample in a study of beta chain features in type 1 diabetes. TCRdb keeps only in-frame clones here, not all; method: immunoSEQ multiplex PCR. The sample includes about 140,000 clones, 9.7% seen only once; the top ten take 0.55% to 0.65%. The sample comprised central memory CD4+ T cells from blood. All receptors derive from a middle-aged woman in good health. The CDR3 runs from the conserved cysteine through the conserved F or W. D genes are given only for firm matches. Size tells how often a clone was seen (once, few, many) or the class of an expanded clone, and some rows leave it out.

j_call | cdr3_length | clone_size | d_call | v_call | cdr3_aa | cdr3_nt
TRBJ2-3 | 11 | few | TRBD1 | TRBV5-6 | CASRRQGPQYF | TGTGCCAGCAGGAGACAGGGGCCGCAGTATTTT
TRBJ1-4 | 11 | few | NA | TRBV7-6 | CASSPGRKLFF | TGTGCCAGCAGCCCCGGGAGAAAACTGTTTTTT
TRBJ2-3 | 12 | few | NA | TRBV5-1 | CASREGTDTQYF | TGCGCCAGCCGTGAGGGCACAGATACGCAGTATTTT
TRBJ2-7 | 14 | NA | TRBD2 | TRBV4-2 | CASSQVGGGYEQYF | TGTGCCAGCAGCCAAGTCGGGGGGGGCTACGAGCAGTACTTC
TRBJ2-5 | 17 | NA | TRBD2 | TRBV7-7 | CASSHGLAGGRGETQYF | TGTGCCAGCAGCCACGGACTAGCGGGGGGGCGGGGAGAGACCCAGTACTTC
TRBJ2-5 | 16 | many | NA | TRBV7-9 | CASSFGASISQETQYF | TGTGCCAGCAGCTTTGGGGCCTCTATATCCCAAGAGACCCAGTACTTC
TRBJ1-1 | 14 | few | NA | TRBV7-6 | CASSSPSPNTEAFF | TGTGCCAGCAGCTCCCCATCCCCGAACACTGAAGCTTTCTTT
TRBJ2-7 | 15 | NA | TRBD1 | TRBV6-6 | CASSYGQGLGYEQYF | TGTGCCAGCAGTTACGGACAGGGGTTGGGCTACGAGCAGTACTTC
TRBJ2-1 | 12 | few | NA | TRBV7-2 | CASSVRGNEQFF | TGTGCCAGCAGCGTCAGAGGCAATGAGCAGTTCTTC
TRBJ1-1 | 14 | few | TRBD1 | TRBV6-1 | CASIVTGGWTEAFF | TGTGCCAGCATTGTAACAGGGGGATGGACTGAAGCTTTCTTT
TRBJ2-7 | 15 | few | NA | TRBV28 | CASSFSGRVIDEQYF | TGTGCCAGCAGTTTTTCCGGCAGGGTTATTGACGAGCAGTACTTC
TRBJ1-6 | 16 | NA | NA | TRBV7-8 | CASSLVTGLGNSPLHF | TGTGCCAGCAGCTTGGTAACTGGGCTCGGAAATTCACCCCTCCACTTT
TRBJ2-5 | 13 | NA | NA | TRBV19 | CASSFRWGETQYF | TGTGCCAGTAGTTTCCGATGGGGCGAGACCCAGTACTTC
TRBJ1-4 | 13 | few | NA | TRBV5-1 | CASSSVGREKLFF | TGCGCCAGCAGCTCCGTGGGGCGCGAAAAACTGTTTTTT
TRBJ1-5 | 15 | NA | TRBD1 | TRBV18 | CASSPGTGGFQPQHF | TGTGCCAGCTCACCAGGGACAGGGGGCTTTCAGCCCCAGCATTTT
TRBJ2-3 | 18 | many | TRBD1 | TRBV23-1 | CASSASNPGTGKPDTQYF | TGCGCCAGCAGTGCCTCAAACCCCGGGACAGGGAAACCAGATACGCAGTATTTT
TRBJ2-7 | 14 | many | NA | TRBV18 | CASSPSSSLYEQYF | TGTGCCAGCTCACCATCCTCGTCTCTATACGAGCAGTACTTC
TRBJ2-7 | 15 | few | NA | TRBV7-9 | CASSFVASGLNEQYF | TGTGCCAGCAGCTTCGTTGCCTCAGGGCTAAACGAGCAGTACTTC
TRBJ1-1 | 12 | few | NA | TRBV11-2 | CASSQGWDEAFF | TGTGCCAGCAGCCAGGGGTGGGATGAAGCTTTCTTT
TRBJ1-5 | 14 | NA | TRBD1 | TRBV19 | CASRGGASNQPQHF | TGTGCCAGTAGAGGGGGCGCGAGCAATCAGCCCCAGCATTTT
TRBJ2-5 | 14 | NA | NA | TRBV15 | CATSTRQVQETQYF | TGTGCCACCAGCACCCGACAGGTCCAAGAGACCCAGTACTTC
TRBJ2-7 | 14 | few | TRBD2 | TRBV5-1 | CASSSGLSSYEQYF | TGCGCCAGCAGCTCGGGACTAAGCTCCTACGAGCAGTACTTC
TRBJ2-1 | 15 | few | NA | TRBV4-1 | CASSQGLGSYNEQFF | TGCGCCAGCAGCCAAGGACTGGGCTCCTACAATGAGCAGTTCTTC
TRBJ2-7 | 17 | few | TRBD1 | TRBV6-1 | CASSGGLGQGKSYEQYF | TGTGCCAGCAGTGGGGGCCTAGGACAGGGGAAGTCCTACGAGCAGTACTTC
TRBJ1-2 | 14 | few | NA | TRBV10-3 | CAITAREEVGGYTF | TGTGCCATCACGGCCAGGGAAGAGGTGGGTGGCTACACCTTC
TRBJ2-1 | 14 | many | NA | TRBV2 | CASLDPLGNNEQFF | TGTGCCAGCTTAGACCCTCTGGGCAACAATGAGCAGTTCTTC
TRBJ2-2 | 14 | few | TRBD1 | TRBV9 | CASSVTGFTGELFF | TGTGCCAGCAGCGTGACAGGGTTCACCGGGGAGCTGTTTTTT
TRBJ2-5 | 15 | NA | TRBD2 | TRBV5-1 | CASRPGTSSVETQYF | TGCGCCAGCAGGCCCGGGACTAGCAGTGTGGAGACCCAGTACTTC
TRBJ2-5 | 14 | few | NA | TRBV5-6 | CASSLEGGGQTQYF | TGTGCCAGCAGCTTGGAGGGGGGGGGACAGACCCAGTACTTC
TRBJ2-1 | 13 | many | NA | TRBV6-6 | CASRPQETGEQFF | TGTGCCAGCAGACCACAGGAGACTGGTGAGCAGTTCTTC
TRBJ2-2 | 15 | few | NA | TRBV19 | CASSPVRQFTGELFF | TGTGCCAGTAGTCCTGTACGACAGTTCACCGGGGAGCTGTTTTTT
TRBJ2-3 | 15 | few | NA | TRBV29-1 | CSVVPYQTSTDTQYF | TGCAGCGTTGTGCCCTACCAAACTAGCACAGATACGCAGTATTTT
TRBJ2-7 | 13 | NA | NA | TRBV27 | CASSFLAGYEQYF | TGTGCCAGCAGTTTCCTCGCGGGATACGAGCAGTACTTC
TRBJ1-6 | 14 | NA | NA | TRBV10-3 | CAISESTDNSPLHF | TGTGCCATCAGTGAGTCGACAGATAATTCACCCCTCCACTTT
TRBJ1-3 | 18 | few | NA | TRBV10-3 | CAISESTRPGVSGNTIYF | TGTGCCATCAGTGAGTCGACTCGGCCGGGAGTCTCTGGAAACACCATATATTTT
TRBJ1-2 | 14 | few | TRBD1 | TRBV5-1 | CASSFQGAAYGYTF | TGCGCCAGCAGCTTCCAGGGGGCTGCCTATGGCTACACCTTC
TRBJ1-2 | 14 | NA | NA | TRBV6-6 | CASSYAQGLYGYTF | TGTGCCAGCAGTTATGCGCAGGGCCTCTATGGCTACACCTTC
TRBJ2-4 | 14 | NA | TRBD1 | TRBV7-2 | CASRPGTGNYIQYF | TGTGCCAGCAGACCCGGGACAGGGAATTACATTCAGTACTTC
TRBJ2-7 | 13 | many | TRBD1 | TRBV2 | CASRRQGPYEQYF | TGTGCCAGCAGAAGACAGGGCCCATACGAGCAGTACTTC
TRBJ2-7 | 15 | few | TRBD2 | TRBV10-3 | CAITTTSGATGEQYF | TGTGCCATCACCACAACTAGCGGGGCCACTGGCGAGCAGTACTTC
TRBJ2-1 | 11 | NA | NA | TRBV5-6 | CASSHRVEQFF | TGTGCCAGCAGCCACAGGGTTGAGCAGTTCTTC
TRBJ2-7 | 12 | few | NA | TRBV6-1 | CAITDRLVEQYF | TGTGCCATCACTGACAGGTTGGTCGAGCAGTACTTC
TRBJ2-5 | 15 | NA | TRBD2 | TRBV5-6 | CASSLERGGGETQYF | TGTGCCAGCAGTCTCGAGCGGGGGGGCGGGGAGACCCAGTACTTC
TRBJ1-1 | 13 | few | NA | TRBV7-2 | CASSLRRQGEAFF | TGTGCCAGCAGCTTACGACGCCAGGGTGAAGCTTTCTTT
TRBJ1-1 | 13 | many | NA | TRBV7-9 | CASTQGHNTEAFF | TGTGCCAGCACCCAGGGGCACAACACTGAAGCTTTCTTT
TRBJ2-7 | 15 | NA | TRBD2 | TRBV6-5 | CASSPVGRGDYEQYF | TGTGCCAGCAGCCCCGTCGGGCGGGGGGACTACGAGCAGTACTTC
TRBJ2-6 | 13 | many | NA | TRBV18 | CASSSTEVNVLTF | TGTGCCAGCTCATCGACAGAAGTCAACGTCCTGACTTTC
TRBJ2-3 | 14 | few | TRBD2 | TRBV5-4 | CASSLTSGTDTQYF | TGTGCCAGCAGCTTGACTAGCGGCACAGATACGCAGTATTTT
TRBJ1-2 | 13 | few | NA | TRBV9 | CASSVDGDYGYTF | TGTGCCAGCAGCGTAGACGGGGACTATGGCTACACCTTC
TRBJ2-7 | 13 | NA | TRBD2 | TRBV2 | CASKYGGGYEQYF | TGTGCCAGCAAGTATGGCGGGGGATACGAGCAGTACTTC
TRBJ2-7 | 15 | NA | TRBD2 | TRBV7-2 | CASSPPGLAFHEQYF | TGTGCCAGCAGCCCCCCGGGACTAGCCTTCCACGAGCAGTACTTC
TRBJ2-5 | 14 | NA | NA | TRBV2 | CASSEARGKETQYF | TGTGCCAGCAGTGAAGCTCGAGGAAAGGAGACCCAGTACTTC
TRBJ2-5 | 14 | few | TRBD1 | TRBV4-1 | CASSSDRGRETQYF | TGCGCCAGCAGCTCCGACAGGGGAAGAGAGACCCAGTACTTC
TRBJ2-1 | 16 | many | TRBD2 | TRBV11-2 | CASIRLTSGRYNEQFF | TGTGCCAGCATCCGACTGACTAGCGGGCGCTACAATGAGCAGTTCTTC
TRBJ1-4 | 16 | few | TRBD1 | TRBV15 | CATSRDRQGGGEKLFF | TGTGCCACCAGCAGAGATCGACAGGGGGGTGGTGAAAAACTGTTTTTT